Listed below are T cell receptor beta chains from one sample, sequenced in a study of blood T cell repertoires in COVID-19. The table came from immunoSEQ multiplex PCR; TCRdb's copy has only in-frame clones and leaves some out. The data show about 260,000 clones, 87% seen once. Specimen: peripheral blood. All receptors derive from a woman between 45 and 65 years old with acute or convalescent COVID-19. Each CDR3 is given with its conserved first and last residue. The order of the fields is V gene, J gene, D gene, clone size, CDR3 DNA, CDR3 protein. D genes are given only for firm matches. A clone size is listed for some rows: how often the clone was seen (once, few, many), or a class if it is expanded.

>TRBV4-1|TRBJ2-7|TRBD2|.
TGCGCCAGCAGCCATCCCATAGCGGGATCGGTCTACGAGCAGTACTTC
CASSHPIAGSVYEQYF
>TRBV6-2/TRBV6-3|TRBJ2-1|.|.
TGTGCCAGCAGTTTATCCAATGAGCAGTTCTTC
CASSLSNEQFF
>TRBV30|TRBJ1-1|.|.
TGTGCCTGGAGTCCGCCGGCAGGATTGAACACTGAAGCTTTCTTT
CAWSPPAGLNTEAFF
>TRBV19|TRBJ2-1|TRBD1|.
TGTGCCAGTAGTACGGGACAGGGAGTTAGCGGAAACTACAATGAGCAGTTCTTC
CASSTGQGVSGNYNEQFF
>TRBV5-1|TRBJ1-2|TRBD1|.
TGCGCCAGCAGCTTGGCTACCTTGACAGGGGGCTACACCTTC
CASSLATLTGGYTF
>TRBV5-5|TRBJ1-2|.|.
TGTGCCAGCAGCTTAACAATAGGAGGCACTGGCTATGGCTACACCTTC
CASSLTIGGTGYGYTF
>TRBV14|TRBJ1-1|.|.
TGTGCCAGCAGCCAAGTTTATGAAGGCCGAGCGGGGGCTTTCTTT
CASSQVYEGRAGAFF
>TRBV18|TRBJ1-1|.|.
TGTGCCAGCTCACCATTGGCGGGGAACACTGAAGCTTTCTTT
CASSPLAGNTEAFF
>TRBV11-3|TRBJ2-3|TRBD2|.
TGTGCCAGCAGCTTAAGGAGGACGGGAGGGCTCACAGATACGCAGTATTTT
CASSLRRTGGLTDTQYF
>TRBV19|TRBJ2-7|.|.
TGTGCCAGTAGTATTCAGGTGGGAGCAACCTACGAGCAGTACTTC
CASSIQVGATYEQYF
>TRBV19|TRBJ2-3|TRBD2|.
TGTGCCAGTAGCCTAGCGGGTAGCACAGATACGCAGTATTTT
CASSLAGSTDTQYF
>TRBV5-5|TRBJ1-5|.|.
TGTGCCAGCAGCTTGGGCGTCAATCAGCCCCAGCATTTT
CASSLGVNQPQHF
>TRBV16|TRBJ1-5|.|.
TGTGCCAGCAGCCAACCACAATCCACCACTAGCAATCAGCCCCAGCATTTT
CASSQPQSTTSNQPQHF
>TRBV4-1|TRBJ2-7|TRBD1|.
TGCGCCAGCAGCCAAGAAGGACAGGGATTGAAGGAGCAGTACTTC
CASSQEGQGLKEQYF
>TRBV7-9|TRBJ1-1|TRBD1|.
TGTGCCAGCAGCTTAGCGCACAGGGGGAGTGAAGCTTTCTTT
CASSLAHRGSEAFF
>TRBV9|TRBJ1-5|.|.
TGTGCCAGCAGCGCTGACAGTAGCAATCAGCCCCAGCATTTT
CASSADSSNQPQHF
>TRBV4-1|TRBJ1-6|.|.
TGCGCCAGCAGCCTGGGCCAGGGGCCGGATTCACCCCTCCACTTT
CASSLGQGPDSPLHF
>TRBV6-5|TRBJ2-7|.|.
TGTGCCAGCAGTTACGGGGACTGGGGAGCCTACGAGCAGTACTTC
CASSYGDWGAYEQYF
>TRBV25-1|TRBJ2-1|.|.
TGTGCCAGCAGTGAATACCCCACGGCGGGTGAGCAGTTCTTC
CASSEYPTAGEQFF
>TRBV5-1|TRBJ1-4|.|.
TGCGCCAGCAGCCTGGACGGACAGTACTCTAATGAAAAACTGTTTTTT
CASSLDGQYSNEKLFF
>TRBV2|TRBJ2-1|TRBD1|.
TGTGCCAGCAGACCGGGACAGCTAAACAATGAGCAGTTCTTC
CASRPGQLNNEQFF
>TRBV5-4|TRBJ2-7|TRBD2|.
TGTGCCAGCAGCTTGCGGTCTGGGACTAGCGGCGAGCAGTACTTC
CASSLRSGTSGEQYF
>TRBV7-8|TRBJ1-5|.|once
TGTGCCAGCAGCTTCTCTATAGGGGAAAGCAATCAGCCCCAGCATTTT
CASSFSIGESNQPQHF
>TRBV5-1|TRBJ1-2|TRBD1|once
TGCGCCAGCAGCTCCGGGACAGGGGGCTATGGCTACACCTTC
CASSSGTGGYGYTF
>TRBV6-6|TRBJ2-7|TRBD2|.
TGTGCCAGCAGCCCTAGGACTAGCGGGGCCTACGAGCAGTACTTC
CASSPRTSGAYEQYF